This TCR beta chain was found in a study of CD8 T cells in ankylosing spondylitis (dated by TCRdb to about 2017). About the full investigation: The study set out to find disease-linked TCR variants by profiling T cell receptor beta repertoires in ankylosing spondylitis patients and healthy donors. In total, the full study cohort was made up of some 100 healthy donors and approximately 27 ankylosing spondylitis patients. Peripheral blood samples were taken, and synovial fluid was additionally collected from ankylosing spondylitis patients.

Reads for this sample came from an Illumina HiSeq 2500. TCR beta libraries were prepared by quantitative 5'-RACE with molecular barcodes. On the authors' methods: A new computational method, built on a probabilistic model of VDJ rearrangement, was used to identify disease-linked TCR variants. Using fastp at Q25 and MiXCR, TCRdb reprocessed the public reads and kept productive beta chains. Rows are combined by CDR3 protein, so each entry shows the most common genes and DNA. These V and J calls originate from TCRdb's pipeline instead of the authors' own analysis. For this sample there are roughly 170,000 distinct CDR3 sequences; 9.5% to 10% appear just once. Roughly 15% of the sample is in the top ten clones. A word on this clonotype: There is no known antigen for this receptor. One base away there is no much larger clone; base qualities are not given.

Trimming at the junction amounts to 9 bases on V and 2 bases on J, and the germline ends lie 13 bases apart. The CDR3 numbers 13 residues from cysteine through phenylalanine. The read is trimmed to its CDR3 DNA, 39 bases read in frame from base 1. The germline V gene encodes CDR1 MDHEN and CDR2 SYDVKM. Broader findings and caveats from the paper: The disease-linked clones had a CD8+ phenotype and were found at relatively low frequencies in peripheral blood. The disease-linked clones were reported as significantly enriched in matched synovial fluid samples from ankylosing spondylitis patients. Some motif variants had previously been reported in the synovial fluid and blood of reactive arthritis patients, which suggests shared mechanisms of disease initiation. A TCR beta motif of about 8 highly homologous amino acid variants appeared characteristic of blood from ankylosing spondylitis patients.

The sequence is built from TRBV28 and TRBJ2-5; the best D guess is TRBD2, with 7 bases matching. The source is a female donor with ankylosing spondylitis or in good health (not recorded which). The sequencing sample was made of blood, either unsorted or a sorted T cell fraction (not recorded which). Read as DNA, the sequence is TGTGCCAGGTCACAGGGAGGGCAAGAGACCCAGTACTTC. This encodes CARSQGGQETQYF. This CDR3, with the reference TRBV28 and TRBJ2-5 proteins standing in past its ends, gives the full variable domain DVKVTQSSRYLVKRTGEKVFLECVQDMDHENMFWYRQDPGLGLRLIYFSYDVKMKEKGDIPEGYSVSREKKERFSLILESASTNQTSMYLCARSQGGQETQYFGPGTRLLVL.